The 22 T cell receptor beta chains presented below share a single source sample, sequenced in a study of shared clonotypes between healthy human individuals. Profiling relied on immunoSEQ multiplex PCR, and the TCRdb table lists in-frame clones only, not all of them. This sample has 2 million or so clones; over 85% occur once, and the top ten carry roughly 0.13%. The sequenced material came from naive CD4+ T cells sorted from blood. Indicated subset: CD45RA+ positively selected. These receptor sequences come from a man in his late teens or twenties in good health.

This clone was observed at least ten times. This chain uses TRBV18 with TRBJ2-2; D ambiguous. Looked up from germline, CDR1 is KGHSH and CDR2 is LQKENI. Trimming shortened V by 0 bases and J by 0 bases, and 5 bases separated the two germline ends. The CDR3 totals 15 residues. CDR3 protein: CASSPPPPNTGELFF. The CDR3 nucleotides read TGTGCCAGCTCACCACCCCCCCCGAACACCGGGGAGCTGTTTTTT.

V is TRBV7-6 and J is TRBJ1-5; D is uncertain. This CDR3 comprises 17 residues. V lost 1 base and J lost 1, with 14 bases in between. Germline loops: CDR1 SGHVS, CDR2 FNYEAQ. Here the CDR3 DNA reads TGTGCCAGCAGCTTAGGGCCCGGGATGTTAAGCAATCAGCCCCAGCATTTT. Translated, it gives CASSLGPGMLSNQPQHF.

Comment on this clone: Other DNA sequences in this specimen translate into the identical CDR3. V usage is TRBV29-1 and J usage is TRBJ1-1; D remains unclear. CDR3 length: 12 amino acids. Between the trimmed V and J ends, which lost 3 bases and 1 base, there was a span of 6 bases. Per germline, CDR1 SQVTM and CDR2 ANQGSEA. The CDR3 nucleotides are TGCAGCGTTGATCGGGCGAACACTGAAGCTTTCTTT. Translation: CSVDRANTEAFF.

The chain uses TRBV9 and TRBJ1-6, with TRBD1 as a possible D gene (6 bases). The CDR3 extends over 13 amino acids. V was shortened by 4 bases and J by 8 bases, with 10 bases between the two germline ends. Germline V CDR1 and CDR2: SGDLS, YYNGEE. The CDR3 is CASSRGGDSPLHF. CDR3 bases: TGTGCCAGCAGCAGGGGGGGAGATTCACCCCTCCACTTT.

The chain carries TRBV12-5 and TRBJ2-7; TRBD2 agrees at 12 bases. V was pared by 6 bases and J by 1 base, with 7 bases of the junction left unmatched. CDR1 and CDR2 (germline): LGHNT, FRNRAP. CDR3 length: 16 amino acids. The CDR3: CASGWTSGKSSYEQYF. The CDR3 nucleotides read TGTGCTAGTGGCTGGACTAGCGGGAAATCGTCCTACGAGCAGTACTTC.

Of note for this clone: The sample has other DNA sequences that encode this CDR3 too. V usage is TRBV4-3 and J usage is TRBJ2-1, with D unresolved. V was cut by 0 bases and J by 9 bases, with 3 bases left in between. From germline, CDR1 is LGHNA and CDR2 YSLEER. CDR3 length: 11 residues. The CDR3 loop reads CASSQESEQFF. CDR3 DNA: TGCGCCAGCAGCCAAGAGAGTGAGCAGTTCTTC.

The V call is TRBV7-8, the J call TRBJ2-7; 10 nucleotides agree with TRBD2. This CDR3 region has 15 residues. Unmatched junction bases numbered 10, after V lost 5 bases and J lost 6 bases. Germline V gene lookup returns CDR1 SGHVS and CDR2 FQNEAQ. The CDR3 loop is CASSPQGLALSEQYF. DNA for the CDR3: TGTGCCAGCAGCCCGCAGGGACTAGCGTTAAGCGAGCAGTACTTC.

This chain uses TRBV6-1 with TRBJ1-1; no clear D. This CDR3 is 14 amino acids long. Germline V CDR1 and CDR2: MNHNS, SASEGT. Trimming shortened V by 8 bases and J by 0 bases, and 13 bases separated the two germline ends. The CDR3 sequence is CASSQARLNTEAFF. The CDR3 nucleotides are TGTGCCAGCTCCCAAGCCAGACTGAACACTGAAGCTTTCTTT.

The chain is built from TRBV6-6 and TRBJ1-5; D possibly corresponds to TRBD1 (5 bases). From germline, CDR1 is MNHNY and CDR2 SVGAGI (reference sequence). Trimming removed 6 bases from V and 0 bases from J, with 15 bases in between. The CDR3 totals 16 residues. The CDR3 bases are TGTGCCAGCAGAGGGACGGACTCCTATAGCAATCAGCCCCAGCATTTT. It is translated as CASRGTDSYSNQPQHF.

V usage is TRBV7-6 and J usage is TRBJ2-7; weak D call: TRBD1 (8 bases). Trimming stripped 5 bases from V and 6 bases from J, with 17 bases between. The CDR3 covers 14 residues. Germline CDR1 reads SGHVS; CDR2 reads FNYEAQ. The CDR3 here is CASSQTGGGTEQYF. The CDR3 coding sequence is TGTGCCAGCAGCCAAACAGGGGGGGGGACCGAGCAGTACTTC. The full variable domain, with the rest looked up from reference TRBV7-6 and TRBJ2-7, is GAGVSQSPRYKVTKRGQDVALRCDPISGHVSLYWYRQALGQGPEFLTYFNYEAQQDKSGLPNDRFSAERPEGSISTLTIQRTEQRDSAMYRCASSQTGGGTEQYFGPGTRLTVT.

The gene calls are TRBV7-9 and TRBJ2-3; D is ambiguous. The CDR3 loop spans 15 amino acids. V lost 7 bases and J 1 base, leaving 15 bases between the germline ends. CDR1 and CDR2 from the germline V gene are SEHNR and FQNEAQ (reference sequence). The CDR3 loop reads CASTPRFTGTDTQYF. The CDR3 nucleotides read TGTGCCAGCACCCCCCGTTTTACAGGCACAGATACGCAGTATTTT.

This chain joins TRBV5-4 and TRBJ1-1; weak D call: TRBD1 (6 bases). From germline, CDR1 is SGHNT and CDR2 YYREEE (reference sequence). The CDR3 is 13 amino acids. V lost 2 bases to trimming and J lost 8 bases, with 13 bases between them. CDR3 residues: CASSFRGTLEAFF. The CDR3 DNA is TGTGCCAGCAGCTTTCGGGGGACACTCGAAGCTTTCTTT.

The chain uses TRBV29-1 and TRBJ1-2; 10 bases fit TRBD1. The CDR3 totals 12 residues. Germline lookup yields CDR1 SQVTM and CDR2 ANQGSEA. Unmatched junction bases numbered 5, after V lost 6 bases and J lost 7 bases. CDR3 protein: CSVGQGVSGYTF. The DNA for the CDR3 is TGCAGCGTAGGACAGGGGGTTAGTGGCTACACCTTC.

The gene calls are TRBV6-1 and TRBJ2-1; D might be TRBD2 (5 bases). This CDR3 is built from 11 residues. V was trimmed by 6 bases and J by 10 bases, leaving 10 bases between them. The germline V gene encodes CDR1 MNHNS and CDR2 SASEGT. The DNA for the CDR3 is TGTGCCAGCAGCACCCGAGGGGAGCAGTTCTTC. The encoded protein is CASSTRGEQFF.

The rearrangement uses TRBV5-1 and TRBJ2-2, with 11 bases matching TRBD1. The junction had 7 bases not matched to a gene; V was cut back by 3 bases and J by 6 bases. Per germline, CDR1 SGHRS and CDR2 YFSETQ. The length of the CDR3 is 16 residues. CDR3: CASSSTGTGGPGELFF. In DNA form, the CDR3 reads TGCGCCAGCAGCTCAACCGGGACAGGGGGACCCGGGGAGCTGTTTTTT.

The V call is TRBV7-9, the J call TRBJ1-5; D remains ambiguous. V dropped 1 base and J dropped 6 bases, with 4 bases sitting between them. The germline V gene encodes CDR1 SEHNR and CDR2 FQNEAQ (reference sequence). The CDR3 is 12 amino acids. CDR3 DNA: TGTGCCAGCAGCTTAGAGATTCAGCCCCAGCATTTT. It codes for CASSLEIQPQHF.

The rearrangement joins TRBV18 to TRBJ1-2; D is undetermined. V lost 0 bases, J lost 6 bases, and 14 bases lay in between. The CDR3 loop spans 15 amino acids. In germline, CDR1 is KGHSH, CDR2 LQKENI. CDR3 residues: CASSPPWGEYDGYTF. The CDR3 region has the DNA TGTGCCAGCTCACCACCTTGGGGAGAATATGATGGCTACACCTTC.

In the case of this clone: At the DNA level, this CDR3 is encoded by other sequences in the same sample as well. The CDR3, as DNA: TGTGCCAGTAGGCAAGGCAATTCACCCCTCCACTTT. Amino acids: CASRQGNSPLHF. The chain combines TRBV19 with TRBJ1-6; the D is unclear. This CDR3 is 12 amino acids long. CDR1 LNHDA and CDR2 SQIVND come from the germline V gene (reference sequence). The V end lost 6 bases, the J end lost 7 bases, and 7 bases lay between the germline ends.

This chain joins TRBV5-1 and TRBJ1-1; D unclear. Germline lookup yields CDR1 SGHRS and CDR2 YFSETQ. This CDR3 comprises 13 residues. Trimming stripped 3 bases from V and 2 bases from J, with 8 bases between. The CDR3 nucleotides are TGCGCCAGCAGCTGGTTCGACAACACTGAAGCTTTCTTT. Translation gives CASSWFDNTEAFF.

V is TRBV7-2 and J is TRBJ2-5; D ambiguous. This CDR3 is built from 13 residues. V was cut by 5 bases and J by 5 bases, with 12 bases left in between. Germline CDR1 is SGHTA and CDR2 is FQGNSA. The CDR3: CASSGGPEETQYF. Written as DNA, the CDR3 is TGTGCCAGCAGCGGTGGGCCTGAGGAGACCCAGTACTTC.

The gene calls are TRBV5-1 and TRBJ2-7; the D call may be TRBD1 or TRBD2 (6 bases each). This CDR3 is built from 16 residues. From germline, CDR1 is SGHRS and CDR2 YFSETQ. Trimming left V 1 base short and J 3 bases short, with 17 bases between. In DNA, the CDR3 is TGCGCCAGCAGCTTGTCCGTACAGGGAGGTAACTACGAGCAGTACTTC. This sequence encodes CASSLSVQGGNYEQYF.

This clone was recorded once. The chain uses TRBV2 and TRBJ1-5; 12 bases are shared with TRBD1. V gave up 8 bases and J gave up 0 bases; unmatched junction bases: 8. This CDR3 is built from 17 residues. CDR1 and CDR2 (germline): SNHLY, FYNNEI. CDR3 in DNA: TGTGCCAGCGGGGGACAGGGGGCTTCCTATAGCAATCAGCCCCAGCATTTT. This codes for CASGGQGASYSNQPQHF. Full variable domain (remainder filled in from reference TRBV2 and TRBJ1-5): EPEVTQTPSHQVTQMGQEVILRCVPISNHLYFYWYRQILGQKVEFLVSFYNNEISEKSEIFDDQFSVERPDGSNFTLKIRSTKLEDSAMYFCASGGQGASYSNQPQHFGDGTRLSIL.